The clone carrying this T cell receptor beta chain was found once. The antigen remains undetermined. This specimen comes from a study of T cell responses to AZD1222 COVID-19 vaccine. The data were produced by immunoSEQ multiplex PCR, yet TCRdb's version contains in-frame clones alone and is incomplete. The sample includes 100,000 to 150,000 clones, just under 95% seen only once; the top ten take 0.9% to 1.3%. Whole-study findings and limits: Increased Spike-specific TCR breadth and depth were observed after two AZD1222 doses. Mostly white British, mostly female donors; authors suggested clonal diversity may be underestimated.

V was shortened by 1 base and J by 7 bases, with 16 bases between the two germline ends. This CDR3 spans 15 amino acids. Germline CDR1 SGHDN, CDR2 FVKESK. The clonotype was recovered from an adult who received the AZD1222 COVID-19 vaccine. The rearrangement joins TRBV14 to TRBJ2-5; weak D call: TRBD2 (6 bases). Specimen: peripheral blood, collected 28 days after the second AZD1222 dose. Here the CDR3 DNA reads TGTGCCAGCAGCCAAGCGTTAGGCGGGGCCGGGACCCAGTACTTC. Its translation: CASSQALGGAGTQYF.